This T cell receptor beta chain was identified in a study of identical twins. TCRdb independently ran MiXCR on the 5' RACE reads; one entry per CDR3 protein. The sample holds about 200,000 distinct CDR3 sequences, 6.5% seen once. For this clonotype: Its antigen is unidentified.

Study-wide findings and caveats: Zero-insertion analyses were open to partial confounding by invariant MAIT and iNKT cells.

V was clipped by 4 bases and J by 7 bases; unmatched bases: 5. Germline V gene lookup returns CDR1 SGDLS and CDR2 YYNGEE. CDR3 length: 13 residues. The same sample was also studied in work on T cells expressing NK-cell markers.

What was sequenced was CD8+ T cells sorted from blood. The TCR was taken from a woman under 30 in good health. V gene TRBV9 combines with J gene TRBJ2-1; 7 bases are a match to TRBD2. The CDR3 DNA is TGTGCCAGCAGCTTCTACGGGGGGAATGAGCAGTTCTTC. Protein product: CASSFYGGNEQFF.